One T cell receptor beta chain is described in this entry. What antigen it recognizes has not been identified. There are no base qualities to consult, and no much larger clone falls within one base. TCRbeta CDR3 regions were amplified from genomic DNA using the immunoSEQ Assay, a bias-controlled multiplex PCR. The study's processing was this. The number of nucleated cells in each sample was estimated from the amplification of reference gene primers within the assay. To quantify the absolute abundance of each unique TCRbeta CDR3 rearrangement, sequence reads were collapsed and filtered. Productive Simpson clonality was computed per sample as the square root of Simpson's diversity index over productive rearrangements. In its TCRdb copy, this immuneACCESS table keeps in-frame sequences only and misses some clones. Where compared with another copy, unresolved V genes explain less than half of these, and the others have no known cause. V and J calls and clone size are those listed in that table; D and trimming were worked out from the DNA. Here the sample has about 210,000 clones; over 80% occur a single time. The ten largest make up 10% of the sample.

In the prospective study, participants were roughly 18 to 100 years old, resided in approximately 25 geographic areas of the United States, and were enrolled through a virtual design. In the prospective study, participants were assigned to cohorts based on the clinical history participants reported in a screening survey and a study questionnaire. In the prospective study, mobile phlebotomists collected whole blood, serum and a nasopharyngeal or oropharyngeal swab from each participant. Prospective study participants could optionally give additional blood draws and questionnaires over a roughly 2-month period. Before DNA extraction, blood samples from the prospective study were shipped at room temperature or frozen. The CDR3 sequence holds 15 residues, the cysteine and phenylalanine included. CDR3 DNA only is kept here, 45 bases in frame from base 1. Relative to germline, V is 7 bases shorter and J is 3 bases shorter, with 15 bases between their ends. The germline V gene gives CDR1 as MDHEN and CDR2 as SYDVKM.

The data derive from a study of blood T cell repertoires in COVID-19 (dated by TCRdb to between 2020 and 2021). Context from the whole study: Samples covering the acute and convalescent phases of COVID-19 were provided by collaborators in the United States, Italy and Spain. The samples were drawn from the first 160 participants of the ongoing ImmuneRACE study and from 1,200 or so subjects provided by 6 global collaborators. The prospective study material was composed of cDNA or gDNA derived from T cells, B-cell-depleted T cells, or PBMCs. The dataset comprised deeply sampled blood TCRbeta repertoires from subjects exposed to, actively infected with, or recovered from COVID-19. Where available, HLA class I and class II types were taken from metadata supplied by the sample provider and were not determined by assay-based typing. The repertoires were released in a freely available public database meant as a resource for research on the immune response to SARS-CoV-2. The sample metadata nearly always contained a de-identified subject ID, COVID-19 status, age in years and sex.

Findings and caveats that apply to the study as a whole: The amount of clinical and demographic metadata varied by source and participant and was provided uncurated.

The V and J segments used are TRBV28 and TRBJ2-2, with the D gene not clear enough to name. The source is a man between 18 and 35 years old with acute COVID-19. Sequenced sample: PBMCs or T cells enriched from blood (not recorded which). This receptor carries the CDR3 CASTPSADYTGELFF. At the DNA level, the sequence is TGTGCCAGCACTCCCTCCGCAGATTACACCGGGGAGCTGTTTTTT.